The subject of this entry is one T cell receptor (gamma chain). At the DNA level, this CDR3 is encoded by other sequences in the same sample as well. The data derive from a study of gamma-delta chains in newborns, infants, children. Overall study context: Polyclonal expansion of innate γδ T cells after birth follows microbial exposure.

The CDR3 is 17 residues long. Per germline, CDR1 GITISATS and CDR2 ISYDGTV (reference sequence). With V trimmed by 1 base and J by 6 bases, 6 bases remained unmatched. TCRdb applied CATT to the reads for clone calling. The sample records 3,500 to 4,000 gamma-chain clones, around 64% being singletons. Specimen: blood. This TCR derives from a child who was a newborn, infant or young child, either healthy, febrile or measles-vaccinated (not recorded which). The genes are TRGV9 and TRGJP. Matching the DNA to germline supplied the J gene, which TCRdb does not give. Here the CDR3 reads CALWEVLTELGKKIKVF. As DNA, the CDR3 is TGTGCCTTGTGGGAGGTCCTTACAGAGTTGGGCAAAAAAATCAAGGTATTT.